This T cell receptor beta chain was documented in a study of control samples from healthy donors and cancer patients. The protocol was immunoSEQ multiplex PCR, while the TCRdb copy is restricted to in-frame clones and leaves out a portion. The profile shows around 150,000 clones, around 95% of them singletons. The CDR3 totals 14 residues. Germline V gene data show CDR1 as SEHNR and CDR2 as FQNEAQ (reference sequence). The V end was cut by 3 bases, the J end by 0 bases, with 6 bases between. This chain links TRBV7-9 with TRBJ2-1; D unresolved. This receptor was identified in a woman aged 40 to 49 in good health. Sequenced input: blood. As DNA, the CDR3 is TGTGCCAGCAGCTTGACGAGCTCCTACAATGAGCAGTTCTTC. Its translation: CASSLTSSYNEQFF.